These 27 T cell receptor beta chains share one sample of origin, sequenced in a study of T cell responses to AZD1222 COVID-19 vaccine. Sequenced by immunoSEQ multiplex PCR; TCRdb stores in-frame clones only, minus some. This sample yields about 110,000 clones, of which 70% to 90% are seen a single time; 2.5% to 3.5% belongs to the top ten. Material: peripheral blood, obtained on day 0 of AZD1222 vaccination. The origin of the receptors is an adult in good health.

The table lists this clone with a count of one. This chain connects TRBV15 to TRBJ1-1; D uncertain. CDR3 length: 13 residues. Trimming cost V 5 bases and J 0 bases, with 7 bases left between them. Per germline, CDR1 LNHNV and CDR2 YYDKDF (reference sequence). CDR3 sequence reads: CATSSDMNTEAFF. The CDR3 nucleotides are TGTGCCACCAGCTCCGATATGAACACTGAAGCTTTCTTT. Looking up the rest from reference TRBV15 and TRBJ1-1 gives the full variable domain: DAMVIQNPRYQVTQFGKPVTLSCSQTLNHNVMYWYQQKSSQAPKLLFHYYDKDFNNEADTPDNFQSRRPNTSFCFLDIRSPGLGDTAMYLCATSSDMNTEAFFGQGTRLTVV.

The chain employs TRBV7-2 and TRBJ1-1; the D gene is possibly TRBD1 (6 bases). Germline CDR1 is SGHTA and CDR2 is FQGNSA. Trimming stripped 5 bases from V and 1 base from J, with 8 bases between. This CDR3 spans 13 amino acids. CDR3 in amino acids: CASSVQGNTEAFF. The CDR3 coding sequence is TGTGCCAGCAGCGTACAGGGGAACACTGAAGCTTTCTTT.

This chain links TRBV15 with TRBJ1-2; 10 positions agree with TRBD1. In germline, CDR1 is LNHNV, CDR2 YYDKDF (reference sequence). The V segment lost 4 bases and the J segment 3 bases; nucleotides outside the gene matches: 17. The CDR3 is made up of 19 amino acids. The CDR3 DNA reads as TGTGCCACCAGCACCCCTGGACAGGGGGTTTACGCGGGATACTATGGCTACACCTTC. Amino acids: CATSTPGQGVYAGYYGYTF.

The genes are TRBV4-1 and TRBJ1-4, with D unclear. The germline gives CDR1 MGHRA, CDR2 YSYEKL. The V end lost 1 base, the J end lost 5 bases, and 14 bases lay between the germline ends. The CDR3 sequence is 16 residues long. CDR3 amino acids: CASSQAMSTTNEKLFF. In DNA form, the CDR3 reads TGCGCCAGCAGCCAAGCCATGAGCACTACAAATGAAAAACTGTTTTTT.

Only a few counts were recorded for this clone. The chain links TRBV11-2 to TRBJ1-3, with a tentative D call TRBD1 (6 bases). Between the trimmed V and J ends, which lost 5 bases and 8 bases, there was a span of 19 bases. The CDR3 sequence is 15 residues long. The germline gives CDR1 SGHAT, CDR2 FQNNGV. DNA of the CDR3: TGTGCCAGCAGCCATATTCCGGGGGCGTCGGACACCATATATTTT. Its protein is CASSHIPGASDTIYF.

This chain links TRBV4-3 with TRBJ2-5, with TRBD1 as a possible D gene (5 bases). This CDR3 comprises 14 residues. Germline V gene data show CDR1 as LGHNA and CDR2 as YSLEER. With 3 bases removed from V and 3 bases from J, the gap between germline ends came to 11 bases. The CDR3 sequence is CASSQDTGKETQYF. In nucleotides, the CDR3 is TGCGCCAGCAGCCAGGACACAGGAAAAGAGACCCAGTACTTC.

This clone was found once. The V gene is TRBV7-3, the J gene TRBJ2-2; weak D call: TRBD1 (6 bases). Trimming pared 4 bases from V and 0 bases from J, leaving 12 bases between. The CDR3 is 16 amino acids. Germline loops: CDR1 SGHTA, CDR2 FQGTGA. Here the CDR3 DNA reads TGTGCCAGCAGCTCGTCGACAGGCCCGAACACCGGGGAGCTGTTTTTT. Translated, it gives CASSSSTGPNTGELFF.

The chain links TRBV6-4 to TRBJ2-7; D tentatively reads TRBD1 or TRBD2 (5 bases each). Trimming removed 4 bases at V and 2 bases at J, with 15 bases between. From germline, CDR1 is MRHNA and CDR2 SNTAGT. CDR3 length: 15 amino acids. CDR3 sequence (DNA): TGTGCCAGCAGTGGGGAGACAGATTCGGCCTACGAGCAGTACTTC. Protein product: CASSGETDSAYEQYF.

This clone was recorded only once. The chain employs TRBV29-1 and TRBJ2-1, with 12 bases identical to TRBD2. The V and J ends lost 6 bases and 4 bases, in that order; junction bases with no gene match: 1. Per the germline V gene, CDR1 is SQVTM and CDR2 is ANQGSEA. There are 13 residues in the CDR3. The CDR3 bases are TGCAGCGTCGGGACTAGCGGGTACAATGAGCAGTTCTTC. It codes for CSVGTSGYNEQFF.

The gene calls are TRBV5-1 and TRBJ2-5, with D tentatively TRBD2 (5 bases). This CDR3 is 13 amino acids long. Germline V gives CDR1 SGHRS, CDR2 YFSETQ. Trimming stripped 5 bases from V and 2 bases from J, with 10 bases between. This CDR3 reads CASRFSAQETQYF. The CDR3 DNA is TGCGCCAGCAGGTTTAGCGCTCAAGAGACCCAGTACTTC.

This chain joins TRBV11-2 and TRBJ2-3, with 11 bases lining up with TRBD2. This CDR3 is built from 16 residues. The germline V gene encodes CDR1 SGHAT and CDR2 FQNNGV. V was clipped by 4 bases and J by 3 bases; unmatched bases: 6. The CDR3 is CASSSRTSGGTDTQYF. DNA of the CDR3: TGTGCCAGCAGCTCCCGAACTAGCGGGGGAACAGATACGCAGTATTTT.

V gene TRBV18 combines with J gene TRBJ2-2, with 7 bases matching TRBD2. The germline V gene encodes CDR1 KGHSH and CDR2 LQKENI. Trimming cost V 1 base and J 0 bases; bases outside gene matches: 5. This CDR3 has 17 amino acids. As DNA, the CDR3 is TGTGCCAGCTCACCACAGGGACTAAATTCGAACACCGGGGAGCTGTTTTTT. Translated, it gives CASSPQGLNSNTGELFF.

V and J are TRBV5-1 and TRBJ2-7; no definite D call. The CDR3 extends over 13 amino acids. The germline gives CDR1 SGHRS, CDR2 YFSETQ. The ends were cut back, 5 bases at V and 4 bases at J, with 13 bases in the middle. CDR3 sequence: CASSKNGEYEQYF. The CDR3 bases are TGCGCCAGCAGTAAGAACGGAGAGTACGAGCAGTACTTC.

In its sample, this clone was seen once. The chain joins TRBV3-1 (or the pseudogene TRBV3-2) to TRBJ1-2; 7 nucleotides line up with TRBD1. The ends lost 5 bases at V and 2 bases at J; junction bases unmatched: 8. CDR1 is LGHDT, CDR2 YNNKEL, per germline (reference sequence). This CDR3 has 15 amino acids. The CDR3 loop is CASSYRQGWNYGYTF. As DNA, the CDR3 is TGTGCCAGCAGCTATCGACAGGGTTGGAACTATGGCTACACCTTC.

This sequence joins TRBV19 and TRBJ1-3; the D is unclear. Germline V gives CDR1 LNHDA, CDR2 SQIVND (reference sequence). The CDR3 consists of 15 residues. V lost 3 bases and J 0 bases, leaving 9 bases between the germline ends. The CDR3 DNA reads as TGTGCCAGTAGTATGGCCGGTTTCTCTGGAAACACCATATATTTT. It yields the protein CASSMAGFSGNTIYF.

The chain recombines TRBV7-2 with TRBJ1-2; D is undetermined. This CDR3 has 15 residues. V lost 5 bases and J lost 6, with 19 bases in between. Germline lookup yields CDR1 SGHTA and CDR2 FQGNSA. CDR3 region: CASSPGEVTVNGYTF. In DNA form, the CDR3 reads TGTGCCAGCAGCCCCGGGGAAGTCACGGTTAATGGCTACACCTTC.

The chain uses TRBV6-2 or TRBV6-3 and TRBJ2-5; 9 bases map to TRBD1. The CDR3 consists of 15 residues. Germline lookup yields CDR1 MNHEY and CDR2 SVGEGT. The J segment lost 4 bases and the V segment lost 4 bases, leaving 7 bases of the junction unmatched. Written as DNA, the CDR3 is TGTGCCAGCAGTTCCAACAGGGGGCTCGTAGAGACCCAGTACTTC. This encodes CASSSNRGLVETQYF.

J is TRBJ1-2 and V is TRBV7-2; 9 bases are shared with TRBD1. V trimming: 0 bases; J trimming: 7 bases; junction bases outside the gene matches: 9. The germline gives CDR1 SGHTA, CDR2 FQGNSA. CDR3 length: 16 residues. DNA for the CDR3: TGTGCCAGCAGCTTAGCGGGGTTACAGGGGGCCGGTGGCTACACCTTC. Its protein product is CASSLAGLQGAGGYTF.

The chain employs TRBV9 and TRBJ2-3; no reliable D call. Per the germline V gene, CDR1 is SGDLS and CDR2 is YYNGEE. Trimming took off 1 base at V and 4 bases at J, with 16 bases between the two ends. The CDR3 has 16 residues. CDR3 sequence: CASSVRDIREADTQYF. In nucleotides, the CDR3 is TGTGCCAGCAGCGTACGAGACATTAGAGAGGCAGATACGCAGTATTTT.

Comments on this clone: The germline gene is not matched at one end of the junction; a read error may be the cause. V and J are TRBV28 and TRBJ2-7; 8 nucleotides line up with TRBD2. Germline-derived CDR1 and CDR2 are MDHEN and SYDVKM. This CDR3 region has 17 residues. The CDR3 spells CASSRIAGGGDSHEQYF. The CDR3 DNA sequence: TGTGCCAGCAGCCGCATCGCGGGAGGTGGGGACTCCCACGAGCAGTACTTC.

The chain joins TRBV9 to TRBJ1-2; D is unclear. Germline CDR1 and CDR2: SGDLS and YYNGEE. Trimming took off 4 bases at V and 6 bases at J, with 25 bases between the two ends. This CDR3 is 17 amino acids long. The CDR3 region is CASSPPDPLLTINGYTF. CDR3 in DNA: TGTGCCAGCAGCCCCCCCGACCCCTTATTAACTATCAATGGCTACACCTTC. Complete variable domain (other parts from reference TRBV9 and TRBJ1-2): DSGVTQTPKHLITATGQRVTLRCSPRSGDLSVYWYQQSLDQGLQFLIQYYNGEERAKGNILERFSAQQFPDLHSELNLSSLELGDSALYFCASSPPDPLLTINGYTFGSGTRLTVV.

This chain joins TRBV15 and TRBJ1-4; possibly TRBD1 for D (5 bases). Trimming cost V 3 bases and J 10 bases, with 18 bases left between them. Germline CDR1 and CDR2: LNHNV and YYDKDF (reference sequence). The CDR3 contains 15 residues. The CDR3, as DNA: TGTGCCACCAGCAGCGGTTCAGATCCAGGGAGAAAACTGTTTTTT. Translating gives CATSSGSDPGRKLFF. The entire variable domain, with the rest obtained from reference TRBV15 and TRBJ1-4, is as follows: DAMVIQNPRYQVTQFGKPVTLSCSQTLNHNVMYWYQQKSSQAPKLLFHYYDKDFNNEADTPDNFQSRRPNTSFCFLDIRSPGLGDTAMYLCATSSGSDPGRKLFFGSGTQLSVL.

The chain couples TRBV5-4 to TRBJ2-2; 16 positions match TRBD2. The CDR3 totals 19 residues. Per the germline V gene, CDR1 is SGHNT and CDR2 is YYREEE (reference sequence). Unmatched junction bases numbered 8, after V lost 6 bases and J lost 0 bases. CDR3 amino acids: CASKSAGTSGRANTGELFF. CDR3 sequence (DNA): TGTGCCAGCAAGTCTGCCGGGACTAGCGGGAGGGCGAACACCGGGGAGCTGTTTTTT.

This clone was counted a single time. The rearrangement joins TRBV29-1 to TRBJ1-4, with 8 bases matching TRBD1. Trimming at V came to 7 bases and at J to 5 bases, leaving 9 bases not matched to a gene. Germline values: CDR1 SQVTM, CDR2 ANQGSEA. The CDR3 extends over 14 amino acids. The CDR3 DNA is TGCAGCGCCAGAGGTCAGGGGGCGAATGAAAAACTGTTTTTT. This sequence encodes CSARGQGANEKLFF. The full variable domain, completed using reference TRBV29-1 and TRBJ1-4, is SAVISQKPSRDICQRGTSLTIQCQVDSQVTMMFWYRQQPGQSLTLIATANQGSEATYESGFVIDKFPISRPNLTFSTLTVSNMSPEDSSIYLCSARGQGANEKLFFGSGTQLSVL.

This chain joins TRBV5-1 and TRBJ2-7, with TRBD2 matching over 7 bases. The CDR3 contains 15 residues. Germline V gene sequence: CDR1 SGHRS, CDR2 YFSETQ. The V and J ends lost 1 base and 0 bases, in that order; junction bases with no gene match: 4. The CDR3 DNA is TGCGCCAGCAGCTTGTGGGCTAGCGGCTCCTACGAGCAGTACTTC. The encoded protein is CASSLWASGSYEQYF. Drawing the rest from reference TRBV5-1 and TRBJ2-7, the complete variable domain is KAGVTQTPRYLIKTRGQQVTLSCSPISGHRSVSWYQQTPGQGLQFLFEYFSETQRNKGNFPGRFSGRQFSNSRSEMNVSTLELGDSALYLCASSLWASGSYEQYFGPGTRLTVT.

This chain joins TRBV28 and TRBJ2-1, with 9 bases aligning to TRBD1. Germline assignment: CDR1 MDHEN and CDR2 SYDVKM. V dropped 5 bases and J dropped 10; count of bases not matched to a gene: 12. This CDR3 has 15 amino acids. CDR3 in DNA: TGTGCCAGCAGTATCGCCGGGACAGGGATTCGCGAGCAGTTCTTC. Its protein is CASSIAGTGIREQFF.

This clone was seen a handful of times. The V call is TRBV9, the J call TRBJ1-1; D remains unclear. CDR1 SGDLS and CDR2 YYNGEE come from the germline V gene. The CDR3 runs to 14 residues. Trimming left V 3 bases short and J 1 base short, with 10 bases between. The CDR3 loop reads CASSETSTNTEAFF. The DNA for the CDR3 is TGTGCCAGCAGCGAGACAAGCACGAACACTGAAGCTTTCTTT.